A few counts support the clone carrying this TCR beta chain. In germline, CDR1 is MNHNY, CDR2 SVGAGI (reference sequence). Trimming stripped 6 bases from V and 7 bases from J, with 21 bases between. The CDR3 runs to 16 residues. This sample is drawn from a study of technical replicates of blood from a few donors. The repertoire was sequenced with immunoSEQ multiplex PCR; TCRdb's copy has only in-frame clones and lacks some. Of some 49,000 clones listed, 92% are singletons. The TCR comes from a human donor in good health. Some clones in this sample may be carry-over from other donors' samples. The sample was PBMCs. The gene calls are TRBV6-6 and TRBJ1-4; tentatively, D is TRBD1 (5 bases). Written as DNA, the CDR3 is TGTGCCAGCAGGCGAGATGGGGGGGATCGGTTTGAAAAACTGTTTTTT. It translates to CASRRDGGDRFEKLFF.